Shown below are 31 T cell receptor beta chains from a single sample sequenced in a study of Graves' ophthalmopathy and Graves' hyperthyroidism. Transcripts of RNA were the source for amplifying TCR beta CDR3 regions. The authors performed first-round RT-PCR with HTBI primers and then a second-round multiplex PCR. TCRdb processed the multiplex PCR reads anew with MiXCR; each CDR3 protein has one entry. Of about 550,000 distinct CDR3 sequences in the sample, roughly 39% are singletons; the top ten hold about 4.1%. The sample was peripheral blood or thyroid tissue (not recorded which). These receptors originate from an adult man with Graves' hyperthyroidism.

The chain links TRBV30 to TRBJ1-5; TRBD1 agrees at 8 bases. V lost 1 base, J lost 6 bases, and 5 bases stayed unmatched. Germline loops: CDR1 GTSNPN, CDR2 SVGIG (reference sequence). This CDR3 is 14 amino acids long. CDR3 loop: CAWSAGGYVQPQHF. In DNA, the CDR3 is TGTGCCTGGAGTGCAGGGGGCTACGTTCAGCCCCAGCATTTT.

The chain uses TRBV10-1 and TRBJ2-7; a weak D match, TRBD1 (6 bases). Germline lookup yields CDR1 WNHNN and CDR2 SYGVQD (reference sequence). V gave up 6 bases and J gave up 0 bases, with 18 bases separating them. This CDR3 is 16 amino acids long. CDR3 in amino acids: CASSQEGQGISYEQYF. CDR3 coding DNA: TGCGCCAGCAGCCAAGAAGGCCAGGGGATCTCCTACGAGCAGTACTTC.

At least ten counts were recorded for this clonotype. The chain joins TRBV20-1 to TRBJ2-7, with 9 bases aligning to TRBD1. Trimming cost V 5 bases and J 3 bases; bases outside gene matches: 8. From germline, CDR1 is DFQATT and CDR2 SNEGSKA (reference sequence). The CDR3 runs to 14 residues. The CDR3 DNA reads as TGCAGTGCTGGGGGGACAGGGAGGCGCTACGAGCAGTACTTC. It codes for CSAGGTGRRYEQYF.

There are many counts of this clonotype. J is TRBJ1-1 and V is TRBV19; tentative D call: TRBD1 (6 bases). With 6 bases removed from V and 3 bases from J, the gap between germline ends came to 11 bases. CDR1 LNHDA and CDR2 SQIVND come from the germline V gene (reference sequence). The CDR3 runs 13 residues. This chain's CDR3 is CASSPTGHTEAFF. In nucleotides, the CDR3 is TGTGCCAGTAGCCCGACAGGTCACACTGAAGCTTTCTTT.

CDR3 region: CASSLETGHAGELFF. CDR3 coding DNA: TGTGCCAGCAGTCTCGAGACAGGGCACGCCGGGGAGCTGTTTTTT. V is TRBV12-3 or TRBV12-4 and J is TRBJ2-2; 7 bases map to TRBD1. J lost 6 bases, V lost 5 bases, and 9 bases had no gene match. This CDR3 has 15 amino acids.

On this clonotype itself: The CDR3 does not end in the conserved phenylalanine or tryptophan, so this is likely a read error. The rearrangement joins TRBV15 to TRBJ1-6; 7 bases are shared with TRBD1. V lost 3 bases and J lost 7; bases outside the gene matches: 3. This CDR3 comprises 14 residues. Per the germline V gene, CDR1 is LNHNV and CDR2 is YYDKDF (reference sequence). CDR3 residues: CATSSTGANSPLHL. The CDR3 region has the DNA TGTGCCACCAGCAGCACAGGGGCAAATTCACCCCTCCACCTT.

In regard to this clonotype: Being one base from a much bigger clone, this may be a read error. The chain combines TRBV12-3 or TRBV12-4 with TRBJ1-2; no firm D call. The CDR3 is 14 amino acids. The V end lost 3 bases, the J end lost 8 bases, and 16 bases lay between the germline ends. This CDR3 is CASSFPGRSGGYTF. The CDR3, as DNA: TGTGCCAGCAGTTTTCCCGGCAGGTCTGGCGGCTACACCTTC.

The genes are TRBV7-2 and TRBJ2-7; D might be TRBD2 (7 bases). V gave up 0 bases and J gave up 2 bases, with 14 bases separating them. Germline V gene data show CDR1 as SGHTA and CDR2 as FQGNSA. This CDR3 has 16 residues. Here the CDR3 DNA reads TGTGCCAGCAGCTTAGCGGGGGGGCCCGCCACCTACGAGCAGTACTTC. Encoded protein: CASSLAGGPATYEQYF.

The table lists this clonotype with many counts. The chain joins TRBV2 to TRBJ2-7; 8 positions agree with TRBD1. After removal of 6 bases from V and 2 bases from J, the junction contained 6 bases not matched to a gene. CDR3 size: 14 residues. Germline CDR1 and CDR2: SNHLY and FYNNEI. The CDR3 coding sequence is TGTGCCAGCAGGGAAACAGGGGGGACCTACGAGCAGTACTTC. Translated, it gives CASRETGGTYEQYF.

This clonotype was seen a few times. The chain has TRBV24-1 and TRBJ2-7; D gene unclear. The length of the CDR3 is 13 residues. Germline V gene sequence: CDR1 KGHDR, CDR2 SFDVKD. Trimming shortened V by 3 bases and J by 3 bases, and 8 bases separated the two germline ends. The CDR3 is CATSDGVIYEQYF. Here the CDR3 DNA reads TGTGCCACCAGTGATGGAGTAATCTACGAGCAGTACTTC.

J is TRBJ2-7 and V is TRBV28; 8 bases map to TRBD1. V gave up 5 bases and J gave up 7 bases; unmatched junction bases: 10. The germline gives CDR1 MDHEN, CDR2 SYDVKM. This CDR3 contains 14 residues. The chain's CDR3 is CASSPDREGPEQYF. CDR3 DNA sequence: TGTGCCAGCAGTCCGGACAGGGAAGGGCCAGAGCAGTACTTC.

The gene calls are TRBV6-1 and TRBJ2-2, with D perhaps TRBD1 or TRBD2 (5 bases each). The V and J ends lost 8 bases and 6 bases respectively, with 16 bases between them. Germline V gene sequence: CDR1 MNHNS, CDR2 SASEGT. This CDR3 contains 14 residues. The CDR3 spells CASSPFGAAGELFF. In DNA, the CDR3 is TGTGCCAGCTCACCCTTCGGGGCCGCCGGGGAGCTGTTTTTT.

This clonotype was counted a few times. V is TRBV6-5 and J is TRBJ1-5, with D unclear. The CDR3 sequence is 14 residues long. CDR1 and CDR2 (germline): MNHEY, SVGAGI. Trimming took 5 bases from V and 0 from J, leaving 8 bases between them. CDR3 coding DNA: TGTGCCAGCAGTGATTCAGATAGCAATCAGCCCCAGCATTTT. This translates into CASSDSDSNQPQHF.

The DNA of the CDR3 is TGTGCCAGCTCAAAGCTTCCCGGGACAGGGTTTATGGGCGAGCAGTACTTC. Protein product: CASSKLPGTGFMGEQYF. This chain joins TRBV2 and TRBJ2-7; 9 nucleotides agree with TRBD1. Germline V CDR1 and CDR2: SNHLY, FYNNEI. The CDR3 totals 17 residues. V trimming: 8 bases; J trimming: 6 bases; junction bases outside the gene matches: 20.

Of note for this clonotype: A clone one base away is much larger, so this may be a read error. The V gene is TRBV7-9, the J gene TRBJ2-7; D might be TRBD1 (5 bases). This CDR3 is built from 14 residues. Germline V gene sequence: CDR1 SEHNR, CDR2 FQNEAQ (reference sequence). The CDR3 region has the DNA TGCGCCAGCAGCCAAGATTGGGGCAGCTACGAGCTGTACTTC. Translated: CASSQDWGSYELYF.

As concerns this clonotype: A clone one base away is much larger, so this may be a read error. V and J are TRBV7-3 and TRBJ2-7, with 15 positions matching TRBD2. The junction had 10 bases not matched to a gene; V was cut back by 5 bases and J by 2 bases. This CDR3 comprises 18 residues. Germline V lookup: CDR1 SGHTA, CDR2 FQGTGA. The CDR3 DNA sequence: TGTGCCAGCAGCCACACCGGGACTAGCGGGGGGCCCACCTACGAGCAGTACTTC. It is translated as CASSHTGTSGGPTYEQYF. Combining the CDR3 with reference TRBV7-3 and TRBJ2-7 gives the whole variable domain GAGVSQTPSNKVTEKGKYVELRCDPISGHTALYWYRQSLGQGPEFLIYFQGTGAADDSGLPNDRFFAVRPEGSVSTLKIQRTERGDSAVYLCASSHTGTSGGPTYEQYFGPGTRLTVT.

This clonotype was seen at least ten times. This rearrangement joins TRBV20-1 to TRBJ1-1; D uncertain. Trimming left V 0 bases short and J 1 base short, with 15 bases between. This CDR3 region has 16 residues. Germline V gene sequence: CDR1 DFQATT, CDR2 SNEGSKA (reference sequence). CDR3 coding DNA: TGCAGTGCTAGAGATGCCCGTCCCCTGGGGAACACTGAAGCTTTCTTT. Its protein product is CSARDARPLGNTEAFF.

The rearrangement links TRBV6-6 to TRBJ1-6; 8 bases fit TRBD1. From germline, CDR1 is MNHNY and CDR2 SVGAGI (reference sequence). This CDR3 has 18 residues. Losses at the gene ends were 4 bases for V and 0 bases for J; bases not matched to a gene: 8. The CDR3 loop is CASSSSNRGSSYNSPLHF. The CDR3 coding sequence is TGTGCCAGCAGTTCATCGAACAGGGGGAGCTCCTATAATTCACCCCTCCACTTT.

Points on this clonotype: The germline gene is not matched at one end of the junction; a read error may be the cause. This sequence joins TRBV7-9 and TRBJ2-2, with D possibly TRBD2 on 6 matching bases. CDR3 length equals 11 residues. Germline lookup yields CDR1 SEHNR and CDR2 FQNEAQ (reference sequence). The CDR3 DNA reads TGTGCCAGCAGTTTAGTCGGGGGACTGTTTTTT. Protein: CASSLVGGLFF. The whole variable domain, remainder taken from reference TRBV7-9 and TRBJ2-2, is DTGVSQNPRHKITKRGQNVTFRCDPISEHNRLYWYRQTLGQGPEFLTYFQNEAQLEKSRLLSDRFSAERPKGSFSTLEIQRTEQGDSAMYLCASSLVGGLFFGEGSRLTVL.

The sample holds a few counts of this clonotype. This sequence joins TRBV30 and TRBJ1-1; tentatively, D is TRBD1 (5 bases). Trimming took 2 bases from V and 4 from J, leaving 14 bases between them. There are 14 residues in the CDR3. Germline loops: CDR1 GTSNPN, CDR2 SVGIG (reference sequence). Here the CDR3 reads CAWSLGGRGTEAFF. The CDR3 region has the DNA TGTGCCTGGAGTCTTGGGGGTCGGGGCACTGAAGCTTTCTTT.

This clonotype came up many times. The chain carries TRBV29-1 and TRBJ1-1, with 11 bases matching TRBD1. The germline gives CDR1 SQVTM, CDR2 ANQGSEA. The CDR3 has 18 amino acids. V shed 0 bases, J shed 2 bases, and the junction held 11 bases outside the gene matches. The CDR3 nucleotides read TGCAGCGTTGAAGATCTCGGGACAGGGGGTTCTATTAACACTGAAGCTTTCTTT. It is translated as CSVEDLGTGGSINTEAFF.

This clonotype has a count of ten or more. CDR3 region: CASSAGTGDGYGYTF. As DNA, the CDR3 is TGTGCCAGCAGTGCCGGGACAGGGGATGGCTATGGCTACACCTTC. The rearrangement links TRBV6-1 to TRBJ1-2; TRBD1 matches 10 bases. CDR1 and CDR2 from the germline V gene are MNHNS and SASEGT. CDR3 length: 15 residues. J lost 4 bases, V lost 4 bases, and 6 bases had no gene match.

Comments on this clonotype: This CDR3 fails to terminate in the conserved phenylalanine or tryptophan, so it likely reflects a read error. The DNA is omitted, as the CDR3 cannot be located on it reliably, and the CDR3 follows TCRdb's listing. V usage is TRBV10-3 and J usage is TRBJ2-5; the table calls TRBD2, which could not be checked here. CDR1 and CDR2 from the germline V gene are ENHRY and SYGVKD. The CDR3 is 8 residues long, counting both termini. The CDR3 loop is CATYHPLT.

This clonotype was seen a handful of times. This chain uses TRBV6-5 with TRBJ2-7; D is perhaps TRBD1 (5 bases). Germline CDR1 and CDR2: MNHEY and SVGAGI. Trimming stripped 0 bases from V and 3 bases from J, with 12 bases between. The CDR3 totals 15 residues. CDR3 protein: CASSYSSSGHYEQYF. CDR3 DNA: TGTGCCAGCAGTTACTCGTCTTCAGGGCACTACGAGCAGTACTTC.

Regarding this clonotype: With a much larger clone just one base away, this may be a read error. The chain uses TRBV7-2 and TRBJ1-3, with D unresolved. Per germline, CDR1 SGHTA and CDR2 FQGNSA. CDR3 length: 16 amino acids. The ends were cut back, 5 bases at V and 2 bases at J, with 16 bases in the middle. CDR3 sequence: CASSPPEGSPGNTIYF. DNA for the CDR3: TGTGCCAGCAGCCCCCCTGAAGGAAGCCCTGGAAACACCATATATTTT.

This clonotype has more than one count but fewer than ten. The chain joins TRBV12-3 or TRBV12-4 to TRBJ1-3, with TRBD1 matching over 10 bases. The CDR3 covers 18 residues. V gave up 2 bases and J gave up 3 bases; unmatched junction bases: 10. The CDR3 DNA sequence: TGTGCCAGCAGTTTATTCCTAGACAGGGGGCTGAGTGGAAACACCATATATTTT. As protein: CASSLFLDRGLSGNTIYF.

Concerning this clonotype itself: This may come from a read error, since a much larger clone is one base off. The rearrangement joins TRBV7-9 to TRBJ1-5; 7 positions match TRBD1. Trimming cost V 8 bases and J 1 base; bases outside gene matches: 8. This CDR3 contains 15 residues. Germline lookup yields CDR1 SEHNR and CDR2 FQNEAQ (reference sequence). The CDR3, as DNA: TGTGCCAGCGGCCCCGGGACAGCCAGCAATCAGCCCCAGCATTTT. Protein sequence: CASGPGTASNQPQHF.

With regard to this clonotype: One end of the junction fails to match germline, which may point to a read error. CDR3 DNA: TGTGCCAGCTCAGCGACCACCGGTAGCAATCAGCCCCAGCATTTT. Residues: CASSATTGSNQPQHF. The V gene is TRBV10-2, the J gene TRBJ1-5, with no clear D. This CDR3 comprises 15 residues. Per germline, CDR1 WSHSY and CDR2 SAAADI.

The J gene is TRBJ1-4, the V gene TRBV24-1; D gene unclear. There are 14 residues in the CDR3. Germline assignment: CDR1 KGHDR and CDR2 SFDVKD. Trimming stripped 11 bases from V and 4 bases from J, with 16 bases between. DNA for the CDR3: TGTGCCAGACGACGGGATCGTGATAATGAAAAACTGTTTTTT. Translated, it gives CARRRDRDNEKLFF.

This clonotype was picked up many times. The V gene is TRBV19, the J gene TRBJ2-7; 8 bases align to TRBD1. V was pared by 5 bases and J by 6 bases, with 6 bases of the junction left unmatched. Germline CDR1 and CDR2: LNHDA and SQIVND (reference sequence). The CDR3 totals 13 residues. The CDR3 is CASSSARGREQYF. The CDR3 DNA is TGTGCCAGTAGTTCGGCCAGGGGGCGCGAGCAGTACTTC.

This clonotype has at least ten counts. Written as DNA, the CDR3 is TGTGCCAGCAGCCAAACCGAATACACTGAAGCTTTCTTT. Protein: CASSQTEYTEAFF. The chain uses TRBV14 and TRBJ1-1; D unresolved. The CDR3 totals 13 residues. Trimming pared 2 bases from V and 3 bases from J, leaving 7 bases between. Germline CDR1 and CDR2: SGHDN and FVKESK. The full variable domain, completed using reference TRBV14 and TRBJ1-1, is EAGVTQFPSHSVIEKGQTVTLRCDPISGHDNLYWYRRVMGKEIKFLLHFVKESKQDESGMPNNRFLAERTGGTYSTLKVQPAELEDSGVYFCASSQTEYTEAFFGQGTRLTVV.